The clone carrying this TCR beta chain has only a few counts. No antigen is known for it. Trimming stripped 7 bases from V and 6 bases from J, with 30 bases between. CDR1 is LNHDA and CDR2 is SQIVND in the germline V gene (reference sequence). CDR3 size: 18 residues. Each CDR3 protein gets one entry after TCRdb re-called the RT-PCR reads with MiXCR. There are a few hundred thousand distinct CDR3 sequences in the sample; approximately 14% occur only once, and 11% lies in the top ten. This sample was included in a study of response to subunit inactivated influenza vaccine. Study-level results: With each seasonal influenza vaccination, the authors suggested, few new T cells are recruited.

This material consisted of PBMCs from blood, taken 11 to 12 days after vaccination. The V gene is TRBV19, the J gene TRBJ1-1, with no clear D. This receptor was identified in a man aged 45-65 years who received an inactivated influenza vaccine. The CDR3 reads CASMSPPGIQAVNAEAFF. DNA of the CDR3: TGTGCCAGTATGAGTCCCCCCGGTATCCAAGCGGTCAACGCTGAAGCTTTCTTT.